The rows below give T cell receptor beta chains drawn from one sample of a study of cytomegalovirus exposure and HLA in healthy donors. The data were produced by immunoSEQ multiplex PCR, yet TCRdb's version contains in-frame clones alone and is incomplete. The sample lists 150,000 to 200,000 clones, 75% to 90% occurring once. Sequenced input: PBMCs. These receptors originate from a girl aged 2 to 9 in good health and CMV-seropositive. Each CDR3 is given with its conserved first and last residue. The D gene is left open where the match is weak. The size field is filled for only some rows; it gives once, few, many or a size class.

v_gene: TRBV5-6; j_gene: TRBJ1-1; abundance: NA; d_gene: NA; CDR3aa: CASSTPGRNTEAFF; CDR3nt: TGTGCCAGCAGCACCCCGGGAAGGAACACTGAAGCTTTCTTT
v_gene: TRBV9; j_gene: TRBJ2-1; abundance: few; d_gene: NA; CDR3aa: CASGSGSASGEQFF; CDR3nt: TGTGCCAGCGGCTCCGGTAGCGCCTCAGGTGAGCAGTTCTTC
v_gene: TRBV29-1; j_gene: TRBJ2-7; abundance: NA; d_gene: TRBD1; CDR3aa: CSVDSGGRQYF; CDR3nt: TGCAGCGTTGATTCAGGGGGACGTCAGTACTTC
v_gene: TRBV27; j_gene: TRBJ1-5; abundance: NA; d_gene: NA; CDR3aa: CASSLTGSYQPQHF; CDR3nt: TGTGCCAGCAGCCTAACCGGGTCCTATCAGCCCCAGCATTTT
v_gene: TRBV30; j_gene: TRBJ2-5; abundance: NA; d_gene: TRBD2; CDR3aa: CAWSTAGVETQYF; CDR3nt: TGTGCCTGGAGTACGGCGGGAGTGGAAACCCAGTACTTC
v_gene: TRBV4-1; j_gene: TRBJ2-1; abundance: NA; d_gene: NA; CDR3aa: CASSQAVERYNEQFF; CDR3nt: TGCGCCAGCAGCCAAGCAGTAGAGCGGTACAATGAGCAGTTCTTC
v_gene: TRBV5-1; j_gene: TRBJ2-1; abundance: NA; d_gene: NA; CDR3aa: CASSFGAEQFF; CDR3nt: TGCGCCAGCAGCTTCGGTGCTGAGCAGTTCTTC
v_gene: TRBV28; j_gene: TRBJ1-2; abundance: NA; d_gene: TRBD1; CDR3aa: CASSLVRTGGYGYTF; CDR3nt: TGTGCCAGCAGTTTGGTAAGGACAGGGGGATATGGCTACACCTTC
v_gene: TRBV6-5; j_gene: TRBJ2-2; abundance: once; d_gene: NA; CDR3aa: CASSYFERNTGELFF; CDR3nt: TGTGCCAGCAGTTACTTCGAGCGGAACACCGGGGAGCTGTTTTTT
v_gene: TRBV7-6; j_gene: TRBJ2-1; abundance: once; d_gene: TRBD2; CDR3aa: CASSGGLAAYNEQFF; CDR3nt: TGTGCCAGCAGCGGGGGACTAGCGGCCTACAATGAGCAGTTCTTC
v_gene: TRBV6-4; j_gene: TRBJ2-3; abundance: NA; d_gene: TRBD1; CDR3aa: CASSRTGITDTQYF; CDR3nt: TGTGCCAGCAGTCGGACAGGAATCACAGATACGCAGTATTTT
v_gene: TRBV6-1; j_gene: TRBJ1-3; abundance: NA; d_gene: TRBD1; CDR3aa: CASHTGAGNTIYF; CDR3nt: TGTGCCAGCCATACAGGGGCTGGAAACACCATATATTTT
v_gene: TRBV10-2; j_gene: TRBJ1-4; abundance: NA; d_gene: NA; CDR3aa: CASSELGGASEKLFF; CDR3nt: TGCGCCAGCAGTGAGCTTGGGGGGGCGAGTGAAAAACTGTTTTTT
v_gene: TRBV29-1; j_gene: TRBJ2-5; abundance: NA; d_gene: NA; CDR3aa: CSSAGQPGETQYF; CDR3nt: TGCAGCTCGGCCGGACAGCCTGGGGAGACCCAGTACTTC
v_gene: TRBV4-1; j_gene: TRBJ1-1; abundance: NA; d_gene: NA; CDR3aa: CASSQVRAEAFF; CDR3nt: TGCGCCAGCAGCCAAGTCAGGGCCGAAGCTTTCTTT
v_gene: TRBV29-1; j_gene: TRBJ2-1; abundance: NA; d_gene: TRBD2; CDR3aa: CSVPLAGGIHEQFF; CDR3nt: TGCAGCGTTCCCCTAGCGGGAGGGATCCATGAGCAGTTCTTC
v_gene: TRBV2; j_gene: TRBJ2-7; abundance: NA; d_gene: NA; CDR3aa: CASSDNSDPSYEQYF; CDR3nt: TGTGCCAGCAGTGACAACTCTGATCCCTCCTACGAGCAGTACTTC
v_gene: TRBV4-2; j_gene: TRBJ2-7; abundance: NA; d_gene: NA; CDR3aa: CASSQELRTVSYEQYF; CDR3nt: TGTGCCAGCAGCCAAGAATTAAGGACAGTCTCCTACGAGCAGTACTTC
v_gene: TRBV10-3; j_gene: TRBJ1-4; abundance: NA; d_gene: NA; CDR3aa: CAISESTFGRAIGIGEKLFF; CDR3nt: TGTGCCATCAGTGAGTCCACCTTTGGCAGGGCAATAGGTATCGGCGAAAAACTGTTTTTT
v_gene: TRBV30; j_gene: TRBJ1-4; abundance: once; d_gene: TRBD1; CDR3aa: CAWSLGAGGEKLFF; CDR3nt: TGTGCCTGGAGTCTGGGGGCAGGGGGCGAAAAACTGTTTTTT
v_gene: TRBV19; j_gene: TRBJ1-1; abundance: NA; d_gene: TRBD1; CDR3aa: CASTRDRVVNTEAFF; CDR3nt: TGTGCCAGTACCCGGGACAGGGTAGTGAACACTGAAGCTTTCTTT
v_gene: TRBV6-4; j_gene: TRBJ2-2; abundance: NA; d_gene: TRBD2; CDR3aa: CASTLVGLAGGPGTGELFF; CDR3nt: TGTGCCAGCACCTTAGTGGGACTAGCGGGAGGGCCGGGAACCGGGGAGCTGTTTTTT
v_gene: TRBV5-1; j_gene: TRBJ1-1; abundance: once; d_gene: TRBD1; CDR3aa: CASNPGGSDRRLNTEAFF; CDR3nt: TGCGCCAGCAACCCTGGGGGTTCGGACAGGCGATTAAACACTGAAGCTTTCTTT
v_gene: TRBV5-1; j_gene: TRBJ2-5; abundance: NA; d_gene: TRBD1; CDR3aa: CASSWGQGQTQYF; CDR3nt: TGCGCCAGCAGCTGGGGACAGGGGCAGACCCAGTACTTC
v_gene: TRBV30; j_gene: TRBJ2-3; abundance: NA; d_gene: TRBD1; CDR3aa: CAWRGRDRRSDTQYF; CDR3nt: TGTGCCTGGAGGGGACGGGACAGGCGCTCAGATACGCAGTATTTT
v_gene: TRBV15; j_gene: TRBJ1-4; abundance: few; d_gene: NA; CDR3aa: CATSRRTLGQGLFF; CDR3nt: TGTGCCACCAGCAGGCGAACCTTGGGGCAAGGACTGTTTTTT
v_gene: TRBV7-9; j_gene: TRBJ2-5; abundance: NA; d_gene: NA; CDR3aa: CASTYRGQETQYF; CDR3nt: TGTGCCAGCACCTATAGAGGCCAAGAGACCCAGTACTTC
v_gene: TRBV5-5; j_gene: TRBJ1-5; abundance: NA; d_gene: NA; CDR3aa: CASSSGERQPQHF; CDR3nt: TGTGCCAGCAGCTCGGGGGAAAGACAGCCCCAGCATTTT
v_gene: TRBV6-1; j_gene: TRBJ1-5; abundance: few; d_gene: TRBD1; CDR3aa: CASRQGSSNQPQHF; CDR3nt: TGTGCCAGCAGACAGGGGTCGAGCAATCAGCCCCAGCATTTT
v_gene: TRBV7-7; j_gene: TRBJ2-7; abundance: NA; d_gene: TRBD2; CDR3aa: CASSPGLAGAYEQYF; CDR3nt: TGTGCTAGCAGCCCTGGACTAGCGGGAGCGTACGAGCAGTACTTC
v_gene: TRBV2; j_gene: TRBJ1-1; abundance: NA; d_gene: TRBD1; CDR3aa: CASSARTGRTTEAFF; CDR3nt: TGTGCCAGCAGTGCACGGACAGGTCGGACCACTGAAGCTTTCTTT
v_gene: TRBV28; j_gene: TRBJ2-7; abundance: once; d_gene: TRBD1; CDR3aa: CASSSGRDRVWTGQYF; CDR3nt: TGTGCCAGCAGTTCGGGCCGGGACAGGGTGTGGACAGGGCAGTACTTC
v_gene: TRBV5-5; j_gene: TRBJ1-3; abundance: NA; d_gene: NA; CDR3aa: CASRRGRGSGNTIYF; CDR3nt: TGTGCCAGCAGACGCGGAAGGGGGTCTGGAAACACCATATATTTT
v_gene: TRBV7-7; j_gene: TRBJ2-5; abundance: NA; d_gene: TRBD1; CDR3aa: CASSWGQGVETQYF; CDR3nt: TGTGCTAGCAGCTGGGGACAGGGTGTGGAGACCCAGTACTTC
v_gene: TRBV27; j_gene: TRBJ2-2; abundance: NA; d_gene: TRBD2; CDR3aa: CASSKRLAGRTGELFF; CDR3nt: TGTGCCAGCAGCAAAAGGCTAGCGGGACGCACCGGGGAGCTGTTTTTT
v_gene: TRBV19; j_gene: TRBJ1-2; abundance: few; d_gene: TRBD1; CDR3aa: CASTWTGEADYGYTF; CDR3nt: TGTGCCAGTACTTGGACAGGGGAGGCGGACTATGGCTACACCTTC
v_gene: TRBV21-1; j_gene: TRBJ1-5; abundance: NA; d_gene: NA; CDR3aa: CASITIPGVFSNQPQHF; CDR3nt: TGTGCCAGCATCACTATTCCCGGGGTTTTTAGCAATCAGCCCCAGCATTTT
v_gene: TRBV6-1; j_gene: TRBJ1-2; abundance: NA; d_gene: TRBD1; CDR3aa: CASAMGQGDYYGYTF; CDR3nt: TGTGCCAGCGCGATGGGGCAGGGGGATTACTATGGCTACACCTTC
v_gene: TRBV30; j_gene: TRBJ2-5; abundance: once; d_gene: TRBD2; CDR3aa: CAWSLGLAGNQETQYF; CDR3nt: TGTGCCTGGAGTCTTGGACTAGCGGGTAACCAAGAGACCCAGTACTTC
v_gene: TRBV19; j_gene: TRBJ2-7; abundance: NA; d_gene: TRBD2; CDR3aa: CASSPRSGGPREQYF; CDR3nt: TGTGCCAGCTCCCCTCGGTCGGGAGGGCCGAGAGAGCAGTACTTC
v_gene: TRBV30; j_gene: TRBJ1-5; abundance: NA; d_gene: TRBD1; CDR3aa: CAWSLGTDGQPQHF; CDR3nt: TGTGCCTGGAGTCTCGGGACAGATGGACAGCCCCAGCATTTT
v_gene: TRBV20-1; j_gene: TRBJ2-7; abundance: NA; d_gene: NA; CDR3aa: CSARVYEQYF; CDR3nt: TGCAGTGCTCGTGTCTACGAGCAGTACTTC
v_gene: TRBV27; j_gene: TRBJ2-3; abundance: NA; d_gene: TRBD2; CDR3aa: CASSLIASSSYRGADTQYF; CDR3nt: TGTGCCAGCAGTTTAATTGCGTCTAGCTCCTATCGGGGGGCAGATACGCAGTATTTT
v_gene: TRBV10-1; j_gene: TRBJ2-2; abundance: NA; d_gene: TRBD1; CDR3aa: CASSLGTGPPGELFF; CDR3nt: TGCGCCAGCAGCCTCGGGACAGGGCCACCCGGGGAGCTGTTTTTT
v_gene: TRBV6-6; j_gene: TRBJ2-1; abundance: NA; d_gene: NA; CDR3aa: CATSLNEQFF; CDR3nt: TGTGCCACCAGCCTAAATGAGCAGTTCTTC
v_gene: TRBV30; j_gene: TRBJ1-4; abundance: NA; d_gene: NA; CDR3aa: CAWGQRSPNEKLFF; CDR3nt: TGTGCCTGGGGACAGCGGAGCCCTAATGAAAAACTGTTTTTT
v_gene: TRBV27; j_gene: TRBJ1-5; abundance: NA; d_gene: NA; CDR3aa: CARSPYQPQHF; CDR3nt: TGTGCCAGGAGTCCCTATCAGCCCCAGCATTTT
v_gene: TRBV30; j_gene: TRBJ2-5; abundance: NA; d_gene: NA; CDR3aa: CAWSERKRRSGGETQYF; CDR3nt: TGTGCCTGGAGTGAAAGGAAGCGGCGCTCTGGGGGGGAGACCCAGTACTTC
v_gene: TRBV2; j_gene: TRBJ2-1; abundance: NA; d_gene: TRBD2; CDR3aa: CAREKGEPRASGNSYNEQFF; CDR3nt: TGTGCCAGAGAAAAGGGAGAGCCGAGGGCTAGCGGGAATTCCTACAATGAGCAGTTCTTC
v_gene: TRBV6-5; j_gene: TRBJ2-5; abundance: NA; d_gene: TRBD1; CDR3aa: CARDRGKETQYF; CDR3nt: TGTGCCAGGGACAGGGGAAAAGAGACCCAGTACTTC
v_gene: TRBV27; j_gene: TRBJ1-5; abundance: NA; d_gene: NA; CDR3aa: CASSLSAGNQPQHF; CDR3nt: TGTGCCAGCAGTTTATCGGCGGGAAATCAGCCCCAGCATTTT
v_gene: TRBV27; j_gene: TRBJ1-1; abundance: NA; d_gene: NA; CDR3aa: CASSLSLMNTEAFF; CDR3nt: TGTGCCAGCAGTCTAAGTCTGATGAACACTGAAGCTTTCTTT
v_gene: TRBV5-4; j_gene: TRBJ1-1; abundance: NA; d_gene: NA; CDR3aa: CASSLMRDTEAFF; CDR3nt: TGTGCCAGCAGCTTGATGAGGGATACTGAAGCTTTCTTT
v_gene: TRBV27; j_gene: TRBJ1-5; abundance: NA; d_gene: TRBD1; CDR3aa: CASSMDRGGQPQHF; CDR3nt: TGTGCCAGCAGTATGGACAGGGGTGGCCAGCCCCAGCATTTT
v_gene: TRBV27; j_gene: TRBJ1-2; abundance: NA; d_gene: TRBD1; CDR3aa: CASSLTGAFTF; CDR3nt: TGTGCCAGCAGTTTGACAGGGGCTTTCACCTTC